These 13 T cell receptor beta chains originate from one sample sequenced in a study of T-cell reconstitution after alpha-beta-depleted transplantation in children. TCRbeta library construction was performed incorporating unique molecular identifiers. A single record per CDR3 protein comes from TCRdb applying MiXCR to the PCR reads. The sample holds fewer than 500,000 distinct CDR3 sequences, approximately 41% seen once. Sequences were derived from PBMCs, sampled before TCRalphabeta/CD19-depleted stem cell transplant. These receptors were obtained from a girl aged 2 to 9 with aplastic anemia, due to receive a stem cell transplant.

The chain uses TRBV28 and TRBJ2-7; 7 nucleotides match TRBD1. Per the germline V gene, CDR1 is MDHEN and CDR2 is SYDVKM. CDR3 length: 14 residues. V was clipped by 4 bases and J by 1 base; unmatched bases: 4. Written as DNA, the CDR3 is TGTGCCAGCAGTTGGGGACAGCCATCCTACGAGCAGTACTTC. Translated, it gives CASSWGQPSYEQYF.

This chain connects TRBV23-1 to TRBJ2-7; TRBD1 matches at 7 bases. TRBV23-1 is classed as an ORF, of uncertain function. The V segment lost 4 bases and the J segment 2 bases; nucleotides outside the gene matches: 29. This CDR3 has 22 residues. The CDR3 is CASSPQQGITEWGIPVTYEQYF. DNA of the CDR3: TGCGCCAGCAGTCCCCAACAGGGGATCACTGAATGGGGGATACCGGTAACCTACGAGCAGTACTTC.

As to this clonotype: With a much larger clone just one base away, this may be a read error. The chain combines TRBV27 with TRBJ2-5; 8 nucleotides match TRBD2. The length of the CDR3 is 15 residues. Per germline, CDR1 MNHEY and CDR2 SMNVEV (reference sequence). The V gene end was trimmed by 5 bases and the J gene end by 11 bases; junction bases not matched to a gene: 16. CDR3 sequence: CASSALPGLGLGQYF. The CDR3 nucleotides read TGTGCCAGCAGTGCACTTCCGGGACTAGGGTTAGGTCAGTACTTC.

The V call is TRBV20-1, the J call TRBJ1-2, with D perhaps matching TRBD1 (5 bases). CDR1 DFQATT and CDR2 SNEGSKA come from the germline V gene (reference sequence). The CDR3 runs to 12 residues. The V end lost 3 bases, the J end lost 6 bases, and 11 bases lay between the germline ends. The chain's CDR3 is CSASRGNDGYTF. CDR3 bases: TGCAGTGCTAGTCGGGGGAACGATGGCTACACCTTC.

The CDR3: CSVEGRATGAGDTQYF. CDR3 bases: TGCAGCGTTGAAGGTCGGGCGACAGGGGCTGGAGATACGCAGTATTTT. The J gene is TRBJ2-3, the V gene TRBV29-1; 8 positions match TRBD1. The CDR3 spans 16 residues. Germline values: CDR1 SQVTM, CDR2 ANQGSEA. The trim removed 1 base at V and 5 bases at J, leaving 11 bases unmatched.

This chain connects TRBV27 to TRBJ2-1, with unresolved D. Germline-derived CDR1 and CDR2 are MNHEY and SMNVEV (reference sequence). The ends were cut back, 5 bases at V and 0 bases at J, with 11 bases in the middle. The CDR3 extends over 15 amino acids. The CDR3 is CASSPRLSSYNEQFF. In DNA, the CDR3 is TGTGCCAGCAGTCCCCGACTGAGCTCCTACAATGAGCAGTTCTTC.

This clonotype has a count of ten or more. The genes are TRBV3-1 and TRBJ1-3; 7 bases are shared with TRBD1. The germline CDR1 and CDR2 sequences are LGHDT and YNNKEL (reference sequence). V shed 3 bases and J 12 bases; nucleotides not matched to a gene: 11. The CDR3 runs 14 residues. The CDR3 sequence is CASSQLTRTGVIYF. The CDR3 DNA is TGTGCCAGCAGCCAGCTGACTCGGACAGGCGTCATATATTTT.

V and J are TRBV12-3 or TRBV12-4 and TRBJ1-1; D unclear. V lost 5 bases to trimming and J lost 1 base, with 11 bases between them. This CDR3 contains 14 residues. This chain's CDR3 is CASSATLKNTEAFF. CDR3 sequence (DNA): TGTGCCAGCAGTGCCACACTAAAGAACACTGAAGCTTTCTTT.

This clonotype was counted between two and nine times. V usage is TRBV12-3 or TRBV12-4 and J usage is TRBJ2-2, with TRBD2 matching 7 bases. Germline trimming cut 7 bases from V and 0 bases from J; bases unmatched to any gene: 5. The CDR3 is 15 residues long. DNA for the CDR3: TGTGCCAGCATTAGGGGACTATCGAACACCGGGGAGCTGTTTTTT. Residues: CASIRGLSNTGELFF.

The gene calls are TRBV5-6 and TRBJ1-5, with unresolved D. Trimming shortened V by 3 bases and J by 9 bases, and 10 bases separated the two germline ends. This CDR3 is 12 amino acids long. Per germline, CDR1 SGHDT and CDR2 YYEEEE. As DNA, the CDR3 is TGTGCCAGCAGCTCCGGATCCGGGCCCCAGCATTTT. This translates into CASSSGSGPQHF.

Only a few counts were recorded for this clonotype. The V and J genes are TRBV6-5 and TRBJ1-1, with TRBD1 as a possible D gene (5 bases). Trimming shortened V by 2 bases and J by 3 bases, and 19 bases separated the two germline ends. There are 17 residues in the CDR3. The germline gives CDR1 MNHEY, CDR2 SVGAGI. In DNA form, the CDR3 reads TGTGCCAGCAGTTACATCTGGTCGGGCAGGGAGGACACTGAAGCTTTCTTT. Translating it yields CASSYIWSGREDTEAFF.

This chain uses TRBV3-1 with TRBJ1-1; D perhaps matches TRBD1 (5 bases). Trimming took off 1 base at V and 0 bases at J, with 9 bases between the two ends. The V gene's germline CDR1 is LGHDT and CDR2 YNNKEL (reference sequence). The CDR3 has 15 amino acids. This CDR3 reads CASSQVGAMNTEAFF. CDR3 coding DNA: TGTGCCAGCAGCCAAGTTGGGGCGATGAACACTGAAGCTTTCTTT.

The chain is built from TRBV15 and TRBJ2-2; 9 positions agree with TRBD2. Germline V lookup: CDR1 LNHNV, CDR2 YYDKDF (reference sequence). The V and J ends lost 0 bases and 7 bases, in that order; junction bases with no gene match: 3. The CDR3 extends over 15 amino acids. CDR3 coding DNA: TGTGCCACCAGCAGAGATTTAGCGGGAGACGGGGAGCTGTTTTTT. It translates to CATSRDLAGDGELFF.